These 25 T cell receptor beta chains share one sample of origin, sequenced in a study of graft-versus-host responses after intestinal transplantation. Only in-frame clones appear in the TCRdb table, and some are missing; sequencing was by immunoSEQ multiplex PCR. The repertoire holds under 85,000 clones, 90% seen once, with under 1.5% in the top ten. Their antigens remain unidentified. The sequenced sample was unstimulated CD8+ T cells sorted from spleen or lymph node cells, obtained before intestinal transplant. These receptor sequences come from a human donor who received an intestinal transplant.

This chain links TRBV19 with TRBJ1-6; D possibly corresponds to TRBD1 (5 bases). The CDR3 covers 12 residues. Germline V gene sequence: CDR1 LNHDA, CDR2 SQIVND (reference sequence). V was pared by 5 bases and J by 9 bases, with 8 bases between. In DNA form, the CDR3 reads TGTGCCAGTAGTTTGGGGCCTTCACCCCTCCACTTT. The encoded protein is CASSLGPSPLHF.

V and J are TRBV19 and TRBJ2-3, with 8 bases that match TRBD1. Trimming removed 2 bases from V and 1 base from J; junction bases left unmatched: 5. Germline V gives CDR1 LNHDA, CDR2 SQIVND (reference sequence). The CDR3 spans 16 residues. The CDR3: CASSITGGEGTDTQYF. DNA of the CDR3: TGTGCCAGTAGTATAACAGGGGGAGAAGGCACAGATACGCAGTATTTT.

The genes are TRBV7-6 and TRBJ1-2; D may be TRBD1 (6 bases). Trimming took 5 bases from V and 1 from J, leaving 14 bases between them. CDR1 is SGHVS, CDR2 FNYEAQ, per germline. The CDR3 consists of 15 residues. The CDR3 loop is CASSHTGTLNYGYTF. In DNA form, the CDR3 reads TGTGCCAGCAGCCACACAGGGACCCTTAACTATGGCTACACCTTC.

V is TRBV15 and J is TRBJ1-3, with 7 bases identical to TRBD1. Germline values: CDR1 LNHNV, CDR2 YYDKDF (reference sequence). The CDR3 sequence is 15 residues long. J gave up 2 bases and V 6 bases, and 7 bases lay outside the gene matches. This chain's CDR3 is CATRSDRAPGNTIYF. CDR3 coding DNA: TGTGCCACCAGGTCCGACAGGGCCCCTGGAAACACCATATATTTT.

The chain recombines TRBV10-2 with TRBJ2-7, with D hard to call. CDR3 length equals 11 residues. Between the trimmed V and J ends, which lost 6 bases and 1 base, there was a span of 4 bases. Germline CDR1 and CDR2: WSHSY and SAAADI. The CDR3 reads CASRASYEQYF. The CDR3 coding sequence is TGCGCCAGCAGGGCTTCCTACGAGCAGTACTTC.

CDR3 bases: TGCGCCAGCAGATGGCCCCTAGCGGGGGCCGACTCCTACGAGCAGTACTTC. This codes for CASRWPLAGADSYEQYF. The chain links TRBV5-1 to TRBJ2-7; 10 bases are shared with TRBD2. Trimming at V came to 5 bases and at J to 0 bases, leaving 11 bases not matched to a gene. Germline V gene sequence: CDR1 SGHRS, CDR2 YFSETQ. The CDR3 covers 17 residues.

The table lists this clone with a count of one. CDR3 in DNA: TGTGCCAGTAGTATCGTTAGCGGGGGCCCCCTGGGAAATGAGCAGTTCTTC. Its protein is CASSIVSGGPLGNEQFF. The J gene is TRBJ2-1, the V gene TRBV19; 9 bases fit TRBD2. Germline V gene data show CDR1 as LNHDA and CDR2 as SQIVND (reference sequence). The CDR3 sequence is 17 residues long. The V segment lost 3 bases and the J segment 7 bases; nucleotides outside the gene matches: 13. The full variable domain, rest sourced from reference TRBV19 and TRBJ2-1, is DGGITQSPKYLFRKEGQNVTLSCEQNLNHDAMYWYRQDPGQGLRLIYYSQIVNDFQKGDIAEGYSVSREKKESFPLTVTSAQKNPTAFYLCASSIVSGGPLGNEQFFGPGTRLTVL.

The chain has TRBV7-6 and TRBJ2-2, with D unresolved. The V gene's germline CDR1 is SGHVS and CDR2 FNYEAQ. This CDR3 is built from 15 residues. V was clipped by 5 bases and J by 3 bases, with 13 bases between them. The CDR3 DNA reads as TGTGCCAGCAGCCCAATTGAGGCAGACACCGGGGAGCTGTTTTTT. Its translation: CASSPIEADTGELFF.

The V gene is TRBV6-1, the J gene TRBJ1-1, with D hard to call. CDR1 MNHNS and CDR2 SASEGT come from the germline V gene. This CDR3 has 13 residues. V lost 2 bases to trimming and J lost 1 base, with 5 bases between them. CDR3 sequence: CASSENGNTEAFF. DNA for the CDR3: TGTGCCAGCAGTGAAAACGGGAACACTGAAGCTTTCTTT.

This chain uses TRBV29-1 with TRBJ2-7; tentative D call: TRBD1 (6 bases). Per germline, CDR1 SQVTM and CDR2 ANQGSEA. The ends were cut back, 1 base at V and 3 bases at J, with 13 bases in the middle. The CDR3 contains 14 residues. CDR3 amino acids: CSVEGGTLGYEQYF. CDR3 nucleotides: TGCAGCGTTGAAGGTGGGACACTTGGCTACGAGCAGTACTTC.

The chain combines TRBV6-5 with TRBJ1-1; a weak D match, TRBD1 (6 bases). Trimming pared 0 bases from V and 6 bases from J, leaving 14 bases between. This CDR3 is 15 amino acids long. Germline V lookup: CDR1 MNHEY, CDR2 SVGAGI. The CDR3 region is CASSYSGSSGAEAFF. For the CDR3, the DNA is TGTGCCAGCAGTTACTCGGGGTCGTCAGGGGCTGAAGCTTTCTTT.

V and J are TRBV5-6 and TRBJ1-1; TRBD1 matches 11 bases. This CDR3 is built from 14 residues. The germline gives CDR1 SGHDT, CDR2 YYEEEE. After removal of 2 bases from V and 4 bases from J, the junction contained 1 base not matched to a gene. CDR3 nucleotides: TGTGCCAGCAGCTTTGGGACAGGGGGCACTGAAGCTTTCTTT. Encoded protein: CASSFGTGGTEAFF.

J is TRBJ2-7 and V is TRBV2, with TRBD2 identical over 8 bases. Germline V CDR1 and CDR2: SNHLY, FYNNEI. This CDR3 is 16 amino acids long. J was trimmed by 0 bases and V by 5 bases; bases with no gene match: 9. DNA of the CDR3: TGTGCCAGCAGTCCAACACTAGCGGCTAGCTCCTACGAGCAGTACTTC. It codes for CASSPTLAASSYEQYF.

The chain combines TRBV6-5 with TRBJ1-5; tentatively, D is TRBD1 (5 bases). The CDR3 contains 14 residues. The ends were cut back, 6 bases at V and 9 bases at J, with 18 bases in the middle. Germline loops: CDR1 MNHEY, CDR2 SVGAGI. CDR3 sequence (DNA): TGTGCCAGCAGCGCCGGGACCGGGGGTTTGCCCCAGCATTTT. Amino acids: CASSAGTGGLPQHF.

Details on this clone: One junction end does not reproduce the germline sequence, and a read error may be involved. The chain couples TRBV4-2 to TRBJ2-7; a possible D gene is TRBD1 (6 bases). The germline V gene has CDR1 LGHNA and CDR2 YNFKEQ. The CDR3 is 13 amino acids. CDR3 nucleotide sequence: TGTGCCAGCAGCGAAGACAGGCCCTACGAGCAGTACTTC. It is translated as CASSEDRPYEQYF.

This sequence joins TRBV25-1 and TRBJ1-6, with D uncertain. Trimming cost V 4 bases and J 6 bases, with 4 bases left between them. This CDR3 is built from 12 residues. The germline CDR1 and CDR2 sequences are MGHDK and SYGVNS. CDR3 DNA: TGTGCCAGCAGTGTAATTAATTCACCCCTCCACTTT. Protein product: CASSVINSPLHF.

V gene TRBV7-9 combines with J gene TRBJ2-5, with D unresolved. Trimming took off 2 bases at V and 5 bases at J, with 12 bases between the two ends. Per the germline V gene, CDR1 is SEHNR and CDR2 is FQNEAQ (reference sequence). CDR3 length: 14 amino acids. The CDR3 bases are TGTGCCAGCAGCTTAAAAGCACGCAGGGAGACCCAGTACTTC. Its translation is CASSLKARRETQYF.

CDR3 loop: CASSIDRGSNQPQHF. The CDR3 DNA reads as TGTGCCAGTAGTATCGACAGGGGTAGCAATCAGCCCCAGCATTTT. The chain joins TRBV19 to TRBJ1-5, with 8 positions matching TRBD1. CDR1 and CDR2 (germline): LNHDA, SQIVND (reference sequence). The J segment lost 0 bases and the V segment lost 3 bases, leaving 1 base of the junction unmatched. The CDR3 has 15 residues.

The gene calls are TRBV6-5 and TRBJ2-5, with a weak D call TRBD1 (6 bases). CDR3 length: 15 residues. Germline CDR1 is MNHEY and CDR2 is SVGAGI. The germline V and J ends were trimmed by 2 bases and 4 bases, with 14 bases remaining between them. CDR3 bases: TGTGCCAGCAGTTACACTGGGTTAGGGGGAGAGACCCAGTACTTC. This gives the protein CASSYTGLGGETQYF.

The chain recombines TRBV4-1 with TRBJ2-1, with TRBD1 matching 7 bases. With V trimmed by 2 bases and J by 8 bases, 6 bases remained unmatched. The CDR3 has 14 amino acids. CDR1 and CDR2 from the germline V gene are MGHRA and YSYEKL. DNA of the CDR3: TGCGCCAGCAGCCAACTAACAGGGGCCGATGAGCAGTTCTTC. Its protein product is CASSQLTGADEQFF.

V gene TRBV7-9 combines with J gene TRBJ2-7, with 8 positions matching TRBD2. The V gene end was trimmed by 1 base and the J gene end by 5 bases; junction bases not matched to a gene: 16. The CDR3 loop spans 18 amino acids. Germline V lookup: CDR1 SEHNR, CDR2 FQNEAQ (reference sequence). The CDR3 DNA reads TGTGCCAGCAGCTTAGTCTCTACGGGGGGGCTTTATATCGACGAGCAGTACTTC. Its translation is CASSLVSTGGLYIDEQYF.

This clone was seen a single time. The rearrangement uses TRBV27 and TRBJ2-7; tentative D call: TRBD2 (5 bases). The CDR3 length is 11 residues. Germline V gene data show CDR1 as MNHEY and CDR2 as SMNVEV (reference sequence). The germline V and J ends were trimmed by 6 bases and 7 bases, with 10 bases remaining between them. DNA of the CDR3: TGTGCCAGCAGCTTAGGAGGAGAGCAGTACTTC. It codes for CASSLGGEQYF.

The chain joins TRBV6-5 to TRBJ2-1; D is uncertain. Germline V gives CDR1 MNHEY, CDR2 SVGAGI. The CDR3 loop spans 14 amino acids. Trimming removed 6 bases at V and 10 bases at J, with 19 bases between. Written as DNA, the CDR3 is TGTGCCAGCAGCTCACTCTTTACTCCAAACGAGCAGTTCTTC. It specifies CASSSLFTPNEQFF.

The J gene is TRBJ2-5, the V gene TRBV11-2, with D unresolved. This CDR3 contains 11 residues. V was trimmed by 7 bases and J by 3 bases, leaving 6 bases between them. Germline lookup yields CDR1 SGHAT and CDR2 FQNNGV. The CDR3 spells CASTPKETQYF. CDR3 sequence (DNA): TGTGCCAGCACCCCAAAAGAGACCCAGTACTTC.

The chain uses TRBV7-2 and TRBJ1-1; D unresolved. Germline V gene lookup returns CDR1 SGHTA and CDR2 FQGNSA. Trimming removed 6 bases from V and 1 base from J, with 9 bases in between. This CDR3 contains 13 residues. CDR3 in amino acids: CASRGSGNTEAFF. The CDR3 DNA reads TGTGCCAGCAGGGGCTCTGGGAACACTGAAGCTTTCTTT.